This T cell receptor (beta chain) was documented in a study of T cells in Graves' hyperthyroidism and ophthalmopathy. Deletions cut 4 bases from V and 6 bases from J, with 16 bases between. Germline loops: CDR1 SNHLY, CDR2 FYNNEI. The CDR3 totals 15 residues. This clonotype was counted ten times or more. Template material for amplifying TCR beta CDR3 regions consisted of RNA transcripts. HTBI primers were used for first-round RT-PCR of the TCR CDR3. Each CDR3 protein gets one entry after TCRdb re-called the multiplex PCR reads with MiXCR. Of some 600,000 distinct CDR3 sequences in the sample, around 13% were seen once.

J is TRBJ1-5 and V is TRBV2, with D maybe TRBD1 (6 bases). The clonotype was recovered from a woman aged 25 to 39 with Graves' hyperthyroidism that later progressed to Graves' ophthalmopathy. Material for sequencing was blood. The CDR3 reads CASSGFSVGGQPQHF. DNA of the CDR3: TGTGCCAGCAGTGGCTTTTCAGTAGGGGGTCAGCCCCAGCATTTT. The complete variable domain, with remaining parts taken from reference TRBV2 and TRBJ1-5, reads EPEVTQTPSHQVTQMGQEVILRCVPISNHLYFYWYRQILGQKVEFLVSFYNNEISEKSEIFDDQFSVERPDGSNFTLKIRSTKLEDSAMYFCASSGFSVGGQPQHFGDGTRLSIL.